This T cell receptor (beta chain) was identified in a study of blood T cell repertoires in COVID-19. CDR3 length: 13 amino acids. Germline-derived CDR1 and CDR2 are MDHEN and SYDVKM. Trimming shortened V by 4 bases and J by 0 bases, and 6 bases separated the two germline ends. Clones were sequenced by immunoSEQ multiplex PCR, and TCRdb holds only the in-frame ones, with some missing. In the table there are some 61,000 clones, roughly 88% of which are singletons. The sequencing sample was made of peripheral blood. The chain joins TRBV28 to TRBJ1-1; D remains unclear. The clonotype comes from a man aged 25 to 40 with acute or convalescent COVID-19. This CDR3 is CASSSSLNTEAFF. The CDR3 bases are TGTGCCAGCAGTTCCTCCCTGAACACTGAAGCTTTCTTT.